The 14 T cell receptor beta chains reported below all come from one sample, sequenced in a study of control samples from healthy donors and cancer patients. Only in-frame clones appear in the TCRdb table, and some are missing; sequencing was by immunoSEQ multiplex PCR. The sample contains around 120,000 clones, around 87% of which appear only once. The sequencing sample was made of PBMCs. The receptor set was obtained from a woman in her forties or fifties with colorectal cancer.

CDR3 sequence reads: CAWCPRGISLTNEKLFF. CDR3 sequence (DNA): TGTGCCTGGTGCCCAAGGGGGATTTCTCTCACTAATGAAAAACTGTTTTTT. The genes are TRBV30 and TRBJ1-4; possible D gene TRBD1, 6 bases. Germline CDR1 GTSNPN, CDR2 SVGIG (reference sequence). This CDR3 region has 17 residues. V was pared by 5 bases and J by 2 bases, with 21 bases between.

The chain recombines TRBV28 with TRBJ2-3; the match to TRBD2 covers 9 bases. The V and J ends lost 1 base and 2 bases, in that order; junction bases with no gene match: 7. This CDR3 spans 17 amino acids. Germline V gene lookup returns CDR1 MDHEN and CDR2 SYDVKM. CDR3 sequence: CASSLLPSGAYTDTQYF. CDR3 nucleotides: TGTGCCAGCAGTTTATTGCCTAGCGGGGCTTACACAGATACGCAGTATTTT. The complete variable domain, with remaining parts taken from reference TRBV28 and TRBJ2-3, reads DVKVTQSSRYLVKRTGEKVFLECVQDMDHENMFWYRQDPGLGLRLIYFSYDVKMKEKGDIPEGYSVSREKKERFSLILESASTNQTSMYLCASSLLPSGAYTDTQYFGPGTRLTVL.

This chain connects TRBV3-1 (or the pseudogene TRBV3-2) to TRBJ2-2; D remains unclear. CDR1 is LGHDT and CDR2 is YNNKEL in the germline V gene (reference sequence). Trimming stripped 4 bases from V and 7 bases from J, with 7 bases between. The length of the CDR3 is 12 residues. The CDR3 sequence: CASSPLRGELFF. CDR3 nucleotides: TGTGCCAGCAGCCCCCTCCGCGGGGAGCTGTTTTTT.

Here the CDR3 reads CASSRGGQETQYF. In DNA, the CDR3 is TGCGCCAGCAGCCGGGGGGGCCAAGAGACCCAGTACTTC. The rearrangement uses TRBV5-1 and TRBJ2-5; 8 positions agree with TRBD2. The CDR3 length is 13 residues. The junction had 0 bases not matched to a gene; V was cut back by 4 bases and J by 1 base. Germline V lookup: CDR1 SGHRS, CDR2 YFSETQ.

The chain combines TRBV10-1 with TRBJ2-1; 12 nucleotides agree with TRBD2. The ends lost 2 bases at V and 2 bases at J; junction bases unmatched: 7. Germline V gene sequence: CDR1 WNHNN, CDR2 SYGVQD (reference sequence). This CDR3 comprises 18 residues. The CDR3 region is CASSEQGLAGGTYNEQFF. The DNA for the CDR3 is TGCGCCAGCAGTGAGCAGGGGCTAGCGGGAGGGACCTACAATGAGCAGTTCTTC.

V gene TRBV21-1 combines with J gene TRBJ2-5; TRBD1, as called in the table, went unchecked against the DNA. TRBV21-1 is designated a pseudogene. The CDR3 consists of 17 residues. In nucleotides, the CDR3 is TGTGCCAGCAGCAAAGGAGGACGGACAGGGGGCCCAGGGACCCAGTACTTC. Translating it yields CASSKGGRTGGPGTQYF.

This clone was observed a single time. Other DNA sequences in this sample translate to the same CDR3. The chain has TRBV3-1 (or the pseudogene TRBV3-2) and TRBJ2-7; the D call may be TRBD1 or TRBD2 (5 bases each). With 0 bases removed from V and 6 bases from J, the gap between germline ends came to 15 bases. Looked up from germline, CDR1 is LGHDT and CDR2 is YNNKEL (reference sequence). This CDR3 comprises 15 residues. The CDR3 loop reads CASSQEGVRGGEQYF. For the CDR3, the DNA is TGTGCCAGCAGCCAAGAGGGGGTTCGTGGGGGCGAGCAGTACTTC.

A single count supports this clone. The genes are TRBV11-2 and TRBJ2-2; possibly TRBD1 for D (6 bases). The CDR3 runs to 16 residues. V lost 4 bases and J lost 4, with 16 bases in between. CDR1 is SGHAT, CDR2 FQNNGV, per germline. CDR3 region: CASSSRAGATTGELFF. As DNA, the CDR3 is TGTGCCAGCAGCTCCCGGGCAGGGGCGACCACCGGGGAGCTGTTTTTT.

The chain is built from TRBV3-1 (or the pseudogene TRBV3-2) and TRBJ1-2; D may be TRBD1 (5 bases). The V end was cut by 4 bases, the J end by 6 bases, with 12 bases between. Germline CDR1 reads LGHDT; CDR2 reads YNNKEL (reference sequence). The CDR3 is made up of 13 amino acids. CDR3: CASSPLRGDGYTF. The DNA for the CDR3 is TGTGCCAGCAGCCCACTCCGGGGGGATGGCTACACCTTC.

The rearrangement links TRBV11-3 to TRBJ2-2; maybe TRBD2 (6 bases). Per germline, CDR1 SGHNT and CDR2 YENEEA. Trimming pared 3 bases from V and 6 bases from J, leaving 11 bases between. The CDR3 runs to 14 residues. CDR3 DNA sequence: TGTGCCAGCAGCTTGGGGGGATCAGCCGGGGAGCTGTTTTTT. Protein sequence: CASSLGGSAGELFF.

The chain carries TRBV5-1 and TRBJ2-1, with 10 nucleotides matching TRBD1. Looked up from germline, CDR1 is SGHRS and CDR2 is YFSETQ. The V segment lost 3 bases and the J segment 6 bases; nucleotides outside the gene matches: 9. The CDR3 has 16 residues. CDR3 loop: CASSYPRDRGINEQFF. DNA for the CDR3: TGCGCCAGCAGCTACCCCCGGGACAGGGGTATCAATGAGCAGTTCTTC.

V usage is TRBV2 and J usage is TRBJ2-7, with 8 bases that match TRBD1. After removal of 4 bases from V and 5 bases from J, the junction contained 4 bases not matched to a gene. The CDR3 totals 13 residues. The V gene's germline CDR1 is SNHLY and CDR2 FYNNEI. Written as DNA, the CDR3 is TGTGCCAGCAGTGTCCAGGGGGCCAACGAGCAGTACTTC. This translates into CASSVQGANEQYF.

The chain uses TRBV5-1 and TRBJ2-7; 8 nucleotides agree with TRBD1. V was pared by 3 bases and J by 2 bases, with 7 bases of the junction left unmatched. CDR1 SGHRS and CDR2 YFSETQ come from the germline V gene. The CDR3 has 15 amino acids. CDR3 nucleotide sequence: TGCGCCAGCAGCTCGGACGGACAGGGAACCTACGAGCAGTACTTC. It encodes CASSSDGQGTYEQYF.

V gene TRBV6-6 combines with J gene TRBJ2-1; D not certain. This CDR3 spans 11 amino acids. Germline V gives CDR1 MNHNY, CDR2 SVGAGI (reference sequence). The V end was cut by 6 bases, the J end by 3 bases, with 3 bases between. CDR3 sequence reads: CASRLYNEQFF. The CDR3 DNA is TGTGCCAGCAGACTCTACAATGAGCAGTTCTTC.